Below are 27 T cell receptor beta chains sequenced from a single sample in a study of radiotherapy plus CTLA-4 blockade in lung cancer. This table comes from immunoSEQ multiplex PCR, and its TCRdb copy is limited to in-frame clones, with some not included. In the table there are about 91,000 clones, more than 70% of which are singletons. The sample in question was peripheral blood, obtained from a patient treated with radiotherapy plus ipilimumab. These receptors were taken from a human donor with non-small cell lung cancer that progressed on radiotherapy plus ipilimumab.

In its sample, this clone was seen a few times. Here the CDR3 reads CASSPRTGPYGYTF. CDR3 nucleotide sequence: TGTGCCAGCAGTCCACGGACAGGCCCTTATGGCTACACCTTC. This chain uses TRBV28 with TRBJ1-2; 7 positions agree with TRBD1. Germline trimming cut 5 bases from V and 5 bases from J; bases unmatched to any gene: 8. Germline assignment: CDR1 MDHEN and CDR2 SYDVKM. The CDR3 contains 14 residues.

This clone showed up just once. This rearrangement joins TRBV11-3 to TRBJ1-1; 8 bases map to TRBD1. Germline V gene lookup returns CDR1 SGHNT and CDR2 YENEEA. This CDR3 is 14 amino acids long. Losses at the gene ends were 5 bases for V and 3 bases for J; bases not matched to a gene: 5. CDR3 sequence reads: CASSLQGVDTEAFF. The CDR3 DNA follows: TGTGCCAGCAGCCTACAGGGGGTGGACACTGAAGCTTTCTTT.

This chain joins TRBV4-1 and TRBJ1-4, with 7 positions matching TRBD1. This CDR3 has 19 amino acids. The germline gives CDR1 MGHRA, CDR2 YSYEKL. With 3 bases clipped from V and 0 bases from J, the junction kept 13 bases outside the gene matches. This CDR3 is CASSQLGTVWGATNEKLFF. For the CDR3, the DNA is TGCGCCAGCAGCCAGCTAGGGACAGTTTGGGGGGCAACTAATGAAAAACTGTTTTTT.

The gene calls are TRBV27 and TRBJ2-7; TRBD2 is a possible D gene (5 bases). V dropped 3 bases and J dropped 0 bases, with 12 bases sitting between them. The germline V gene has CDR1 MNHEY and CDR2 SMNVEV (reference sequence). This CDR3 has 15 amino acids. CDR3 DNA: TGTGCCAGCAGTTTCTCAGCACGGGGCTCCTACGAGCAGTACTTC. This translates into CASSFSARGSYEQYF.

The CDR3 region is CASSEHLTDTQYF. CDR3 in DNA: TGTGCCAGCAGTGAACACCTCACAGATACGCAGTATTTT. The chain has TRBV2 and TRBJ2-3; no clear D gene. In germline, CDR1 is SNHLY, CDR2 FYNNEI. Trimming removed 2 bases at V and 2 bases at J, with 5 bases between. The CDR3 sequence is 13 residues long.

The CDR3 loop is CASSYLAGALYEQYF. CDR3 sequence (DNA): TGTGCCAGCAGCTACCTAGCGGGAGCTCTCTACGAGCAGTACTTC. The genes are TRBV11-2 and TRBJ2-7; 10 bases agree with TRBD2. J lost 3 bases, V lost 4 bases, and 6 bases had no gene match. This CDR3 spans 15 amino acids. Germline V gene lookup returns CDR1 SGHAT and CDR2 FQNNGV.

V gene TRBV29-1 combines with J gene TRBJ2-1; D perhaps matches TRBD2 (5 bases). Trimming removed 3 bases from V and 10 bases from J, with 16 bases in between. CDR3 size: 13 residues. Germline CDR1 SQVTM, CDR2 ANQGSEA. CDR3 nucleotides: TGCAGCGTTGATGAGACGGGGTCGCGCGAGCAGTTCTTC. Translating gives CSVDETGSREQFF.

The rearrangement links TRBV7-2 to TRBJ2-7, with 8 bases lining up with TRBD1. The CDR3 consists of 16 residues. The J segment lost 2 bases and the V segment lost 5 bases, leaving 11 bases of the junction unmatched. Germline V gene lookup returns CDR1 SGHTA and CDR2 FQGNSA. The DNA for the CDR3 is TGTGCCAGCAGCGATGTGGACCGGGACAGGACCTACGAGCAGTACTTC. Translating gives CASSDVDRDRTYEQYF.

V is TRBV5-1 and J is TRBJ1-2; weak D call: TRBD1 (5 bases). The CDR3 runs to 15 residues. Germline assignment: CDR1 SGHRS and CDR2 YFSETQ. V lost 4 bases to trimming and J lost 7 bases, with 20 bases between them. CDR3 loop: CASSAGGELPGGYTF. CDR3 nucleotide sequence: TGCGCCAGCAGCGCGGGGGGGGAGCTCCCCGGTGGCTACACCTTC.

The table lists this clone with a few counts. The DNA for the CDR3 is TGTGCCAGCAGTCCCCTCGGGGTGTTCCCCGAGCAGTACTTC. Translating it yields CASSPLGVFPEQYF. The gene calls are TRBV27 and TRBJ2-7; tentatively, D is TRBD2 (5 bases). The CDR3 extends over 14 amino acids. Germline-derived CDR1 and CDR2 are MNHEY and SMNVEV (reference sequence). Trimming removed 5 bases from V and 6 bases from J, with 17 bases in between.

This chain connects TRBV5-1 to TRBJ2-7, with TRBD1 matching 11 bases. V was pared by 0 bases and J by 0 bases, with 2 bases of the junction left unmatched. This CDR3 has 16 residues. Germline loops: CDR1 SGHRS, CDR2 YFSETQ. This CDR3 is CASSLEGTGGSYEQYF. For the CDR3, the DNA is TGCGCCAGCAGCTTGGAAGGGACAGGGGGCTCCTACGAGCAGTACTTC.

The chain is built from TRBV28 and TRBJ2-5; D is unresolved. Germline values: CDR1 MDHEN, CDR2 SYDVKM. V lost 2 bases and J lost 0, with 13 bases in between. This CDR3 region has 16 residues. CDR3 in amino acids: CASSLGAVRYQETQYF. DNA of the CDR3: TGTGCCAGCAGTTTAGGAGCAGTCCGGTACCAAGAGACCCAGTACTTC.

This clone was detected only a few times. This sequence joins TRBV19 and TRBJ2-1; D is unresolved. This CDR3 region has 13 residues. In germline, CDR1 is LNHDA, CDR2 SQIVND (reference sequence). Trimming stripped 3 bases from V and 4 bases from J, with 7 bases between. The CDR3 coding sequence is TGTGCCAGTAGTATCGTGGTATACAATGAGCAGTTCTTC. This gives the protein CASSIVVYNEQFF.

This rearrangement joins TRBV6-1 to TRBJ1-5; TRBD1 agrees at 9 bases. In germline, CDR1 is MNHNS, CDR2 SASEGT. V shed 3 bases and J 4 bases; nucleotides not matched to a gene: 10. The CDR3 has 17 residues. In nucleotides, the CDR3 is TGTGCCAGCAGTGACAAACAGGGGGCAATTTCTAATCAGCCCCAGCATTTT. Protein: CASSDKQGAISNQPQHF.

This chain connects TRBV5-1 to TRBJ2-1; possibly TRBD2 for D (6 bases). The V and J ends lost 4 bases and 6 bases respectively, with 11 bases between them. The germline gives CDR1 SGHRS, CDR2 YFSETQ. CDR3 length: 13 amino acids. Written as DNA, the CDR3 is TGCGCCAGCAGCCGGGAGAATGGCAATGAGCAGTTCTTC. Protein sequence: CASSRENGNEQFF.

V and J are TRBV7-9 and TRBJ2-7; TRBD1 might be the D (5 bases). The germline CDR1 and CDR2 sequences are SEHNR and FQNEAQ (reference sequence). The CDR3 consists of 14 residues. The V end was cut by 1 base, the J end by 4 bases, with 11 bases between. In nucleotides, the CDR3 is TGTGCCAGCAGCTTAGGGGGCGTAGGGTACGAGCAGTACTTC. Residues: CASSLGGVGYEQYF.

This clone appeared once. V is TRBV5-4 and J is TRBJ2-5; possibly TRBD1 or TRBD2 for D (5 bases each). The germline V gene has CDR1 SGHNT and CDR2 YYREEE (reference sequence). V was pared by 4 bases and J by 9 bases, with 22 bases between. The CDR3 spans 15 residues. The CDR3 loop reads CASSAPGRGLNAQYF. The CDR3 region has the DNA TGTGCCAGCAGCGCGCCGGGACGTGGTTTGAATGCCCAGTACTTC.

This clone turned up a few times. The sample contains more than one DNA sequence encoding this CDR3. The rearrangement uses TRBV28 and TRBJ2-7; possible D gene TRBD1, 6 bases. CDR1 MDHEN and CDR2 SYDVKM come from the germline V gene. CDR3 length: 14 amino acids. V lost 6 bases and J 0 bases, leaving 12 bases between the germline ends. The CDR3 region has the DNA TGTGCCAGCAGACGAACAGGGAGCTCCTACGAGCAGTACTTC. It specifies CASRRTGSSYEQYF.

This rearrangement joins TRBV14 to TRBJ2-7; 11 nucleotides line up with TRBD2. Germline V gives CDR1 SGHDN, CDR2 FVKESK. CDR3 size: 15 residues. V lost 6 bases and J lost 5; bases outside the gene matches: 9. The chain's CDR3 is CASRGLTSGTDEQYF. CDR3 bases: TGTGCCAGCAGGGGATTGACTAGCGGGACCGACGAGCAGTACTTC.

The chain carries TRBV19 and TRBJ1-5, with D maybe TRBD1 (6 bases). The germline gives CDR1 LNHDA, CDR2 SQIVND (reference sequence). V shed 1 base and J shed 7 bases, with 20 bases lying between them. The CDR3 sequence is 17 residues long. CDR3 nucleotides: TGTGCCAGTAGTATAGGTGCCGGGGCAGGGGCAAGGCAGCCCCAGCATTTT. Protein sequence: CASSIGAGAGARQPQHF.

The chain carries TRBV11-3 and TRBJ2-1; TRBD2 is a possible D gene (5 bases). This CDR3 region has 12 residues. The V and J ends lost 6 bases and 10 bases respectively, with 13 bases between them. CDR1 and CDR2 from the germline V gene are SGHNT and YENEEA. The CDR3: CASSHGRAEQFF. The CDR3 DNA reads TGTGCCAGCAGTCACGGGCGGGCGGAGCAGTTCTTC.

The genes are TRBV4-1 and TRBJ2-1; no reliable D call. Between the trimmed V and J ends, which lost 1 base and 1 base, there was a span of 11 bases. This CDR3 has 16 amino acids. Germline CDR1 is MGHRA and CDR2 is YSYEKL. CDR3 sequence: CASSQVNLVSYNEQFF. The DNA for the CDR3 is TGCGCCAGCAGCCAAGTAAATTTGGTATCCTACAATGAGCAGTTCTTC.

The rearrangement links TRBV28 to TRBJ1-2; 8 positions agree with TRBD1. J was trimmed by 1 base and V by 1 base; bases with no gene match: 5. The CDR3 is made up of 16 amino acids. The germline V gene encodes CDR1 MDHEN and CDR2 SYDVKM. CDR3 sequence reads: CASSLLGQGLNYGYTF. The DNA for the CDR3 is TGTGCCAGCAGTTTATTAGGACAGGGCCTTAACTATGGCTACACCTTC.

The chain combines TRBV5-1 with TRBJ1-3; D uncertain. The ends were cut back, 0 bases at V and 0 bases at J, with 16 bases in the middle. Germline V lookup: CDR1 SGHRS, CDR2 YFSETQ. This CDR3 spans 18 amino acids. The CDR3 sequence is CASSLEALNPYSGNTIYF. In nucleotides, the CDR3 is TGCGCCAGCAGCTTGGAGGCCCTGAATCCTTACTCTGGAAACACCATATATTTT.

The chain couples TRBV4-1 to TRBJ2-1, with TRBD2 matching 9 bases. The CDR3 extends over 15 amino acids. Germline CDR1 reads MGHRA; CDR2 reads YSYEKL. The J segment lost 8 bases and the V segment lost 6 bases, leaving 11 bases of the junction unmatched. The CDR3 sequence is CASSQLAGPSDEQFF. In nucleotides, the CDR3 is TGCGCCAGCAGTCAACTAGCGGGCCCCTCGGATGAGCAGTTCTTC.

This clone was observed a handful of times. The V and J genes are TRBV7-2 and TRBJ1-1; a possible D gene is TRBD1 (5 bases). Per the germline V gene, CDR1 is SGHTA and CDR2 is FQGNSA. The ends were cut back, 5 bases at V and 9 bases at J, with 13 bases in the middle. This CDR3 is built from 12 residues. The CDR3 region has the DNA TGTGCCAGCAGCCTGGGGCGATTCCAAGCTTTCTTT. This translates into CASSLGRFQAFF.

This clone appeared a few times. The chain links TRBV11-2 to TRBJ2-7; D might be TRBD1 (6 bases). CDR1 is SGHAT, CDR2 FQNNGV, per germline. V lost 5 bases to trimming and J lost 4 bases, with 24 bases between them. The CDR3 extends over 17 amino acids. The CDR3, as DNA: TGTGCCAGCAGCCAACCCGGAGGTCAAGGCAGGGGTTACGAGCAGTACTTC. Translation: CASSQPGGQGRGYEQYF.